Listed here are 24 T cell receptor beta chains from one sample, sequenced in a study of Ad26.COV2.S vaccination and SARS-CoV-2 variants. Measured with immunoSEQ multiplex PCR; TCRdb has only the in-frame clones, and not every one. The table lists some 500,000 clones, 80% to 90% of them singletons. Treatment reported: some 19 received Ad26.COV2.S at low or high dose, single or two shots; five or six received placebo; per-sample allocation not given. Samples were taken on day 63 after the first vaccine or placebo injection. Sequenced here: peripheral blood, sampled in a trial of Ad26.COV2.S vaccine versus placebo. Receptors originate from a person aged 18 to 59 who received the Ad26.COV2.S COVID-19 vaccine or a placebo.

V and J are TRBV11-2 and TRBJ2-1; no definite D call. V gave up 2 bases and J gave up 3 bases, with 14 bases separating them. The CDR3 consists of 16 residues. The germline gives CDR1 SGHAT, CDR2 FQNNGV. The DNA of the CDR3 is TGTGCCAGCAGCTTAACGGCTTCAGGATACTACAATGAGCAGTTCTTC. It yields the protein CASSLTASGYYNEQFF.

The chain is built from TRBV11-3 and TRBJ2-1; the D gene is possibly TRBD1 (6 bases). The CDR3 loop spans 15 amino acids. CDR1 is SGHNT, CDR2 YENEEA, per germline. Trimming left V 5 bases short and J 5 bases short, with 16 bases between. CDR3: CASSTGRGGNNEQFF. Written as DNA, the CDR3 is TGTGCCAGCAGCACAGGGAGAGGGGGAAACAATGAGCAGTTCTTC.

This rearrangement joins TRBV24-1 to TRBJ1-5, with D maybe TRBD1 (6 bases). The CDR3 spans 13 residues. V gave up 3 bases and J gave up 6 bases, with 8 bases separating them. Germline V gene lookup returns CDR1 KGHDR and CDR2 SFDVKD. CDR3 loop: CATSDTGRQPQHF. The CDR3 coding sequence is TGTGCCACCAGTGATACAGGGCGTCAGCCCCAGCATTTT.

The rearrangement uses TRBV23-1 and TRBJ2-5, with 7 bases fitting TRBD1. TRBV23-1 has ORF status, its function being uncertain. The CDR3 extends over 15 amino acids. With 3 bases clipped from V and 2 bases from J, the junction kept 6 bases outside the gene matches. DNA for the CDR3: TGCGCCAGCAGTCAGCTAAGCAGGGGGCAAGAGACCCAGTACTTC. It codes for CASSQLSRGQETQYF.

V and J are TRBV3-1 (or the pseudogene TRBV3-2) and TRBJ1-1, with TRBD1 identical over 11 bases. Losses at the gene ends were 7 bases for V and 3 bases for J; bases not matched to a gene: 7. The CDR3 has 15 amino acids. Germline CDR1 LGHDT, CDR2 YNNKEL (reference sequence). CDR3 DNA sequence: TGTGCCAGCACTCAGGGGACAGGGGGAGACACTGAAGCTTTCTTT. Its protein product is CASTQGTGGDTEAFF.

The CDR3 reads CASSEGGLYTEAFF. The CDR3 DNA follows: TGTGCCAGCAGTGAAGGGGGTTTGTACACTGAAGCTTTCTTT. The chain employs TRBV6-1 and TRBJ1-1; D unresolved. This CDR3 has 14 residues. Germline CDR1 reads MNHNS; CDR2 reads SASEGT. V was cut by 1 base and J by 3 bases, with 9 bases left in between.

The rearrangement links TRBV5-1 to TRBJ1-1; D uncertain. The CDR3 loop spans 14 amino acids. V gave up 0 bases and J gave up 4 bases, with 10 bases separating them. Per the germline V gene, CDR1 is SGHRS and CDR2 is YFSETQ. CDR3 in amino acids: CASSLGGHGTEAFF. The CDR3 DNA reads as TGCGCCAGCAGCTTGGGAGGGCACGGCACTGAAGCTTTCTTT.

CDR3 sequence: CASRVGGESPLHF. CDR3 in DNA: TGCGCCAGCAGGGTGGGGGGGGAATCACCCCTCCACTTT. The rearrangement joins TRBV5-1 to TRBJ1-6; the D gene is possibly TRBD1 (5 bases). Germline lookup yields CDR1 SGHRS and CDR2 YFSETQ. Deletions cut 5 bases from V and 10 bases from J, with 13 bases between. The CDR3 is 13 residues long.

This rearrangement joins TRBV15 to TRBJ2-3; 10 positions match TRBD1. This CDR3 is built from 16 residues. Germline CDR1 LNHNV, CDR2 YYDKDF (reference sequence). J lost 7 bases, V lost 4 bases, and 11 bases had no gene match. CDR3 sequence reads: CATSKLPDRGGHTQYF. In DNA, the CDR3 is TGTGCCACCAGCAAGCTGCCGGACAGGGGGGGACATACGCAGTATTTT.

V and J are TRBV7-9 and TRBJ1-4; unclear D gene. CDR1 is SEHNR, CDR2 FQNEAQ, per germline (reference sequence). The CDR3 loop spans 13 amino acids. Trimming cost V 5 bases and J 10 bases, with 14 bases left between them. CDR3 coding DNA: TGTGCCAGCAGCCAAAACGACGTAGGAAAACTGTTTTTT. Its protein is CASSQNDVGKLFF.

The rearrangement links TRBV5-1 to TRBJ1-2; 9 bases match TRBD1. Trimming took 5 bases from V and 6 from J; bases not matched to a gene: 11. The CDR3 length is 15 residues. CDR1 and CDR2 (germline): SGHRS, YFSETQ. The CDR3 bases are TGCGCCAGCAGTTCCGGCCGCCGGGACAGGGATGGCTACACCTTC. Translated: CASSSGRRDRDGYTF.

The V and J genes are TRBV18 and TRBJ2-3; perhaps TRBD2 as D (5 bases). The CDR3 covers 15 residues. Per germline, CDR1 KGHSH and CDR2 LQKENI. The germline V and J ends were trimmed by 3 bases and 3 bases, with 13 bases remaining between them. The chain's CDR3 is CASSPRVPGTDTQYF. Here the CDR3 DNA reads TGTGCCAGCTCACCGCGGGTCCCGGGGACAGATACGCAGTATTTT.

J is TRBJ2-7 and V is TRBV19; TRBD2 is a possible D gene (5 bases). Trimming removed 0 bases from V and 6 bases from J, with 27 bases in between. The CDR3 length is 19 residues. Germline CDR1 LNHDA, CDR2 SQIVND (reference sequence). The CDR3 region has the DNA TGTGCCAGTAGTATAGAGGGTCCGTCCCCGACTAATATGGGTACCGAGCAGTACGTC. The encoded protein is CASSIEGPSPTNMGTEQYV.

This chain connects TRBV5-4 to TRBJ1-1; 10 bases align to TRBD1. This CDR3 region has 16 residues. V lost 3 bases and J lost 5; bases outside the gene matches: 10. Germline V gene data show CDR1 as SGHNT and CDR2 as YYREEE (reference sequence). The CDR3: CASSSPGQGGYTEAFF. The DNA for the CDR3 is TGTGCCAGCAGCTCCCCCGGACAGGGGGGATATACTGAAGCTTTCTTT.

The J gene is TRBJ2-3, the V gene TRBV4-1; 7 bases line up with TRBD2. Trimming at V came to 4 bases and at J to 0 bases, leaving 4 bases not matched to a gene. The CDR3 has 15 residues. CDR1 is MGHRA, CDR2 YSYEKL, per germline. The CDR3 DNA sequence: TGCGCCAGCAGCCCTACTAGCGACAGCACAGATACGCAGTATTTT. It codes for CASSPTSDSTDTQYF.

The chain is built from TRBV9 and TRBJ1-6; 7 bases are a match to TRBD1. This CDR3 region has 16 residues. Per the germline V gene, CDR1 is SGDLS and CDR2 is YYNGEE. J lost 8 bases, V lost 4 bases, and 12 bases had no gene match. CDR3 region: CASSPRTGPYHSPLHF. CDR3 nucleotides: TGTGCCAGCAGCCCAAGGACAGGTCCTTATCATTCACCCCTCCACTTT. The whole variable domain, remainder taken from reference TRBV9 and TRBJ1-6, is DSGVTQTPKHLITATGQRVTLRCSPRSGDLSVYWYQQSLDQGLQFLIQYYNGEERAKGNILERFSAQQFPDLHSELNLSSLELGDSALYFCASSPRTGPYHSPLHFGNGTRLTVT.

The chain carries TRBV11-2 and TRBJ1-2; D is perhaps TRBD1 (5 bases). V was trimmed by 5 bases and J by 8 bases, leaving 15 bases between them. CDR1 and CDR2 from the germline V gene are SGHAT and FQNNGV. The CDR3 has 13 amino acids. The CDR3 is CASSTDTWGGYTF. CDR3 bases: TGTGCCAGCAGCACGGACACATGGGGAGGCTACACCTTC.

This rearrangement joins TRBV7-2 to TRBJ2-1; weak D call: TRBD2 (6 bases). Trimming cost V 5 bases and J 9 bases, with 14 bases left between them. CDR3 length equals 13 residues. Germline values: CDR1 SGHTA, CDR2 FQGNSA. This chain's CDR3 is CASSPRPGVEQFF. In nucleotides, the CDR3 is TGTGCCAGCAGCCCCCGCCCGGGGGTTGAGCAGTTCTTC.

The chain combines TRBV5-6 with TRBJ1-3; D is possibly TRBD1 (5 bases). V shed 4 bases and J shed 4 bases, with 15 bases lying between them. CDR3 length: 15 residues. Germline V gene sequence: CDR1 SGHDT, CDR2 YYEEEE. CDR3 bases: TGTGCCAGCAGCCGGGACCTGAATCGAGGAAACACCATATATTTT. Amino acid sequence: CASSRDLNRGNTIYF.

The CDR3 is CASSRDSQETQYF. The DNA for the CDR3 is TGTGCCAGCAGCCGGGACAGCCAAGAGACCCAGTACTTC. The V gene is TRBV11-2, the J gene TRBJ2-5; 7 nucleotides match TRBD1. After removal of 5 bases from V and 1 base from J, the junction contained 1 base not matched to a gene. The CDR3 is made up of 13 amino acids. In germline, CDR1 is SGHAT, CDR2 FQNNGV.

This clone was seen a few times. The chain carries TRBV6-2 or TRBV6-3 and TRBJ1-1, with D unresolved. Germline V gene lookup returns CDR1 MNHEY and CDR2 SVGEGT. The V and J ends lost 3 bases and 7 bases respectively, with 9 bases between them. This CDR3 has 12 amino acids. The CDR3 sequence is CASSYAGFEAFF. CDR3 sequence (DNA): TGTGCCAGCAGTTATGCCGGATTTGAAGCTTTCTTT.

The rearrangement links TRBV9 to TRBJ2-1; 7 positions match TRBD1. This CDR3 region has 13 residues. The V segment lost 6 bases and the J segment 5 bases; nucleotides outside the gene matches: 5. CDR1 is SGDLS and CDR2 is YYNGEE in the germline V gene. CDR3 region: CASKKGQNNEQFF. The CDR3 DNA is TGTGCCAGCAAGAAGGGACAGAACAATGAGCAGTTCTTC.

The table lists this clone with a count of one. This chain joins TRBV7-9 and TRBJ2-3, with 8 bases identical to TRBD2. CDR1 and CDR2 (germline): SEHNR, FQNEAQ (reference sequence). The CDR3 runs 15 residues. V shed 5 bases and J 5 bases; nucleotides not matched to a gene: 9. Here the CDR3 reads CASSLGRAQVDTQYF. In DNA, the CDR3 is TGTGCCAGCAGCCTCGGGAGGGCCCAGGTAGATACGCAGTATTTT.

The chain carries TRBV7-2 and TRBJ2-1; 9 bases are shared with TRBD2. CDR3 length: 16 amino acids. Per the germline V gene, CDR1 is SGHTA and CDR2 is FQGNSA. With V trimmed by 3 bases and J by 9 bases, 12 bases remained unmatched. CDR3 amino acids: CASSLLGGGVTSEQFF. CDR3 DNA sequence: TGTGCCAGCAGCTTGCTTGGCGGGGGGGTTACAAGTGAGCAGTTCTTC.